This T cell receptor (beta chain) was captured by sequencing in a study of blood T cell repertoires in COVID-19. Profiled with immunoSEQ multiplex PCR; TCRdb holds only in-frame clones, not every one. The table lists roughly 100,000 clones, under 90% of them singletons. Sequencing input: peripheral blood. This sequence originates from a woman aged 70-85 years with acute or convalescent COVID-19.

CDR3 nucleotide sequence: TGTGCCAGCAGCCATGGAAGCGGATACCATGGCTACACCTTC. It codes for CASSHGSGYHGYTF. The rearrangement uses TRBV3-1 (or the pseudogene TRBV3-2) and TRBJ1-2; D not certain. V was shortened by 3 bases and J by 6 bases, with 14 bases between the two germline ends. Germline V gene lookup returns CDR1 LGHDT and CDR2 YNNKEL (reference sequence). The CDR3 contains 14 residues.